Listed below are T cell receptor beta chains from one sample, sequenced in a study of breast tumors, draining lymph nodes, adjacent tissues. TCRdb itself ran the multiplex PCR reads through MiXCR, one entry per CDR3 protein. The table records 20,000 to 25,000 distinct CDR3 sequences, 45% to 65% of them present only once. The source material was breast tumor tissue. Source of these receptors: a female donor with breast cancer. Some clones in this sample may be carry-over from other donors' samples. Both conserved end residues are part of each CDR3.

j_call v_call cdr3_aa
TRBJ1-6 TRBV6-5 CASRPDRGNSPLHF
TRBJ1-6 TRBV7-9 CASSQGQGNSPLHF
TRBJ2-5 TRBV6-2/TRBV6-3 CASSTGETQYF
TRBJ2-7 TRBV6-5 CASSPDWRTGREQYF
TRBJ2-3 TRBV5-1 CASSLAGSSADTQYF
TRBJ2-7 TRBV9 CASSGTPGQGAYEQYF
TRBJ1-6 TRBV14 CASSQEQGYNSPLHF
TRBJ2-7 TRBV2 CASLEPTGRASEQYF
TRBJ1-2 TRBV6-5 CASSPWTGGGYGYTF
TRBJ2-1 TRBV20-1 CSARDGTGHNEQFF
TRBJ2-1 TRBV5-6 CASSLTVWGEQFF
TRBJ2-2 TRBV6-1 CASTTSGRYLTGELFF
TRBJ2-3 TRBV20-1 CSASRWASGSTDTQYF
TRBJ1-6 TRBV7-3 CASSFTGDSPLHF
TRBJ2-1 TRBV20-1 CSASLLAGGSNEQFF
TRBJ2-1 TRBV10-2 CASSESSGGANNEQFF
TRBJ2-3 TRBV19 CASKVAGQRTDTQYF
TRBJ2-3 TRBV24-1 CATSDLTGDGDTQYF
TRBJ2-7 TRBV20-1 CSAATSGTGEQYF
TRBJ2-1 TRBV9 CTSSVPMGGRDEQFF
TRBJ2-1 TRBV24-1 CATSDAGGRNEQFF
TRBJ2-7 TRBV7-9 CASSLTGDYEQYF